A selection of T cell receptor beta chains follows, all from one sample in a study of cytotoxic CD8 clonotypes in ibrutinib-treated CLL. TCRdb's table, derived via immunoSEQ multiplex PCR, lists solely in-frame clones and lacks some. The sample shows around 160,000 clones, about 88% of them seen only once. The sequencing used PBMCs, collected at disease progression, from a patient treated with ibrutinib. All receptors come from a human donor with chronic lymphocytic leukemia. The CDR3 runs from the conserved cysteine through the conserved F or W. A D gene is named only where the DNA matches it firmly. Size tells how often a clone was seen (once, few, many) or the class of an expanded clone, and some rows leave it out.

V gene	J gene	clone size	D gene	CDR3 DNA	CDR3 protein
TRBV27	TRBJ1-1	.	.	TGTGCCAGCAGTATGACAGGAGGCCCCACTGAAGCTTTCTTT	CASSMTGGPTEAFF
TRBV7-2	TRBJ2-1	.	.	TGTGCCAGCAGTCCAATGGCGGGACGACCAAAAAATGAGCAGTTCTTC	CASSPMAGRPKNEQFF
TRBV19	TRBJ2-7	.	TRBD2	TGTGCCAGTGGCAATAGCGGGAGGGGCGAGCAGTACTTC	CASGNSGRGEQYF
TRBV28	TRBJ1-2	.	TRBD1	TGTGCCAGCAGTTCCACTGGACAGGTGAACTATGGCTACACCTTC	CASSSTGQVNYGYTF
TRBV7-2	TRBJ1-5	.	.	TGTGCCAGCAGCTTAGGGCGGGCAAGCAATCAGCCCCAGCATTTT	CASSLGRASNQPQHF
TRBV5-1	TRBJ2-4	.	TRBD1	TGCGCCAGCAGCTTGGTTGGGGACAGCGTTGTGGACATTCAGTACTTC	CASSLVGDSVVDIQYF
TRBV10-1	TRBJ2-3	.	.	TGCGCCAGCGGGGGAAAGATCACAGATACGCAGTATTTT	CASGGKITDTQYF
TRBV11-2	TRBJ2-1	.	.	TGTGCCAGCAGCTGGGCAGGGTCAGACAATGAGCAGTTCTTC	CASSWAGSDNEQFF
TRBV5-5	TRBJ2-7	.	.	TGTGCCAGCAGCTTGGGCCGGCCCAACGTTCGCTCCTACGAGCAGTACTTC	CASSLGRPNVRSYEQYF
TRBV6-1	TRBJ1-2	few	.	TGTGCCAGCAGGTCAGGTGCTAACTATGGCTACACCTTC	CASRSGANYGYTF
TRBV10-3	TRBJ2-7	.	TRBD1	TGTGCCAGCTCAATGGACAGGTTCTACGAGCAGTACTTC	CASSMDRFYEQYF
TRBV5-4	TRBJ2-2	.	TRBD2	TGTGCCATCACCGGGGTAGCGGGAGTTGCCGGGGAGCTGTTTTTT	CAITGVAGVAGELFF
TRBV7-6	TRBJ1-1	once	TRBD1	TGTGCCAGCAGCTTTAGCCCCACGGCGACAGGGCAAGGGTACACTGAAGCTTTCTTT	CASSFSPTATGQGYTEAFF
TRBV9	TRBJ2-7	.	.	TGTGCCAGCAGCGTAGCACAGCTACCCTACGAGCAGTACTTC	CASSVAQLPYEQYF
TRBV5-5	TRBJ2-2	.	.	TGTGCCAGCAGGGGTTATTCCAGCGGAGGGGAGCTGTTTTTT	CASRGYSSGGELFF